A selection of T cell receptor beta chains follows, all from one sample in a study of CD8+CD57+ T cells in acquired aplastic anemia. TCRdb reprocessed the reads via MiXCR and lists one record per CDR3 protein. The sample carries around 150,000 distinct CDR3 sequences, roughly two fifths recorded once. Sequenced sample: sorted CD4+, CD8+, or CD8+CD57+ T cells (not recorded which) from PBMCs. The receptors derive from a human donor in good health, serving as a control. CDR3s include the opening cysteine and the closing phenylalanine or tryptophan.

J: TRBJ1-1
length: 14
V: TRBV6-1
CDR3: CASSPDGGNTEAFF

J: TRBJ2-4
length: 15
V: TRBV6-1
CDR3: CASSEARTGIFISHF

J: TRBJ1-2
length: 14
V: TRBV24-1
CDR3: CATRGTGEGNGYTF

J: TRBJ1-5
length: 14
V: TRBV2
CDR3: CASSDDRDNQPQHF

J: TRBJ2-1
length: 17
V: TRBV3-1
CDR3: CASSPTDRVDLYNEQFF

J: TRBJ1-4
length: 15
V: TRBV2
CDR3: CASSEAGQGEEKLFF

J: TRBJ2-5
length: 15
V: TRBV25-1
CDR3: CASSLKTGLWETQYF

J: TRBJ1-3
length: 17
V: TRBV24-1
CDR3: CATSDLGLQGAGNTIYF

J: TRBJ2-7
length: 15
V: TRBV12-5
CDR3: CASGLVRNNAYEQYF

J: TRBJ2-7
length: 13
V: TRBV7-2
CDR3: CASSSPGGYEQYF

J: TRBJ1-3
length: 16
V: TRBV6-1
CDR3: CASSEALRTAGNTIYF

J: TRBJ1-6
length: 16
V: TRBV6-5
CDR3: CASSYSMGRFPSPLHF

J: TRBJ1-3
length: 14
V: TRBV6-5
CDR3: CASSFGGEGITIYF

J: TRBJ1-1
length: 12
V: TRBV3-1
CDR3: CASSRATTEAFF

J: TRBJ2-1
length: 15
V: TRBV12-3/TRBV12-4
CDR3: CASRPGGGPYNEQFF

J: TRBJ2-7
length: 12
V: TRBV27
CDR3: CATSGGPHEQYF

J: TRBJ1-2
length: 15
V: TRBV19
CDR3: CASRVQGAPNYGYTF

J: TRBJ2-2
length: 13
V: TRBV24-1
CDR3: CATRRGNTGELFF

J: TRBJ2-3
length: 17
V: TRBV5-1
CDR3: CASSFRLAGYSTDTQYF

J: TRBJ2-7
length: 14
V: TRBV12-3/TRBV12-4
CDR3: CASSFRGTGYEQYF

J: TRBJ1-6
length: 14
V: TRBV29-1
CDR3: CSVRQGGGNSPLHF

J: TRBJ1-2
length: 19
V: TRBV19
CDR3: CASSIYDVPGTVGYYGYTF

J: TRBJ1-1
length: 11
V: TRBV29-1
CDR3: CSVEWGIEAFF

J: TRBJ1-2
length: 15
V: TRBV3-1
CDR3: CASSRGREANYGYTF

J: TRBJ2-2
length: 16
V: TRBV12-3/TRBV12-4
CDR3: CASSPGLAGGTGELFF

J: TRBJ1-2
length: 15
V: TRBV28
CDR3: CASSTLGGPNYGYTF

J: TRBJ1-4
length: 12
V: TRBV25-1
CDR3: CASRTMEEKLFF

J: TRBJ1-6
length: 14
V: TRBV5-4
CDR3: CASSLEGGNSPLHF

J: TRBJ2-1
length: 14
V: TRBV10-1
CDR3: CASSPTPRNNEQFF

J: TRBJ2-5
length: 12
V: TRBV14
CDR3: CASSVDGETQYF

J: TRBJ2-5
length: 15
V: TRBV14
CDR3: CASSQRTGVLETQYF

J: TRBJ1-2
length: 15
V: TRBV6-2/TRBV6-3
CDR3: CASSGPGATIYDYTF

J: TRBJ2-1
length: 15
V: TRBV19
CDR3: CASSTGGVSYNEQFF

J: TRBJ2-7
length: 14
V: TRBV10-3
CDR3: CASSSSGGAVEQYF

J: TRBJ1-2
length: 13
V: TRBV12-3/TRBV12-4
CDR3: CASRAASLGGYTF

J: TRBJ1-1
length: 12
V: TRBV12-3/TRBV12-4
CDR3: CASSSGFTEAFF

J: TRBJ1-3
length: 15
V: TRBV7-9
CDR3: CASSPRTGSGNTIYF

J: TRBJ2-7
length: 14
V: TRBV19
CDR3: CASSLGTDSYEQYF

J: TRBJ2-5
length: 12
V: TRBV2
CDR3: CASSVGGETQYF

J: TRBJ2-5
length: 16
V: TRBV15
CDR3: CATSRVRGRDQETQHF

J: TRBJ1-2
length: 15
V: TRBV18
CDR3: CASSENRGRNYGYTF

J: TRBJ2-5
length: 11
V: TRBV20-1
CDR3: CSAREGGTQYF